Listed below are T cell receptor beta chains from one sample, sequenced in a study of blood T cell repertoires in COVID-19. Sequencing used immunoSEQ multiplex PCR; TCRdb keeps in-frame clones, though not all of them. The sample carries 130,000 to 150,000 clones, 75% to 90% recorded once. Specimen: PBMCs or T cells enriched from blood (not recorded which). The receptors originated from a woman aged 35 to 49 who had been exposed to COVID-19. The CDR3 runs from the conserved cysteine through the conserved F or W. The order of the fields is J gene, D gene, V gene, clone size, CDR3 DNA, CDR3 protein. A D gene is named only where the DNA matches it firmly. Clone size is given for some rows only: seen once, a few or many times, or a class if the clone is expanded.

J: TRBJ1-3
D: -
V: TRBV19
size: -
DNA: TGTGCCAGTAGTATAGGGAGACGGGACTACGGAAACACCATATATTTT
CDR3: CASSIGRRDYGNTIYF

J: TRBJ1-2
D: TRBD1
V: TRBV9
size: -
DNA: TGTGCCAGCAGCCCAAGGGGGACAGGGGCTATTGGCTACACCTTC
CDR3: CASSPRGTGAIGYTF

J: TRBJ1-2
D: -
V: TRBV19
size: -
DNA: TGTGCCAGTAGCGACAGGCGTTTGGGCTACACCTTC
CDR3: CASSDRRLGYTF

J: TRBJ2-7
D: TRBD2
V: TRBV7-9
size: -
DNA: TGTGCCAGCAGCTCCACAGCGGGACCAAGCTCCTACGAGCAGTACTTC
CDR3: CASSSTAGPSSYEQYF

J: TRBJ1-1
D: -
V: TRBV7-9
size: once
DNA: TGTGCCAGCAGCTTGGGACAAACGAACACTGAAGCTTTCTTT
CDR3: CASSLGQTNTEAFF

J: TRBJ1-3
D: -
V: TRBV25-1
size: -
DNA: TGTGCCAGCCGGGACATACGGAGCTCTGGAAACACCATATATTTT
CDR3: CASRDIRSSGNTIYF

J: TRBJ2-5
D: TRBD1
V: TRBV5-4
size: -
DNA: TGTGCCAGCAGCCTTAAGGACAGGGCAGAGACCCAGTACTTC
CDR3: CASSLKDRAETQYF

J: TRBJ2-7
D: TRBD2
V: TRBV7-9
size: -
DNA: TGTGCCAGCAGCTTAGGGGCTAGCGGGGGTTCCGAGCAGTACTTC
CDR3: CASSLGASGGSEQYF

J: TRBJ2-3
D: TRBD1
V: TRBV29-1
size: -
DNA: TGCAGCGCCGCCGGGACAGGGCGTACAGATACGCAGTATTTT
CDR3: CSAAGTGRTDTQYF

J: TRBJ2-1
D: TRBD2
V: TRBV9
size: -
DNA: TGTGCCAGCAGCGTAGCGGGAGGGCCCTCCAATGAGCAGTTCTTC
CDR3: CASSVAGGPSNEQFF

J: TRBJ1-1
D: TRBD1
V: TRBV24-1
size: few
DNA: TGTGCCACCAGTGAATCAAATAACAGGGACAGGGGAACTGAAGCTTTCTTT
CDR3: CATSESNNRDRGTEAFF